The source of this TCR beta chain is a study of T cell responses to AZD1222 COVID-19 vaccine. The study, taken as a whole, reports: Seropositive status at baseline applied to only a handful of AZD1222 recipients.

Only in-frame clones appear in the TCRdb table, and some are missing; sequencing was by immunoSEQ multiplex PCR. The repertoire holds tens of thousands of clones, about four fifths seen once, with 20% to 30% in the top ten. To note about this clone: Its antigen is unidentified.

Between the trimmed V and J ends, which lost 1 base and 3 bases, there was a span of 11 bases. This CDR3 has 14 amino acids. The germline V gene encodes CDR1 SGHNT and CDR2 YYREEE (reference sequence). This sequence originates from an adult who received the AZD1222 COVID-19 vaccine. The sequencing used peripheral blood, collected 28 days after the second AZD1222 dose. The V gene is TRBV5-4, the J gene TRBJ2-7, with TRBD2 as a possible D gene (6 bases). The CDR3 DNA sequence: TGTGCCAGCAGCTTGTCTAGCGCTGACTACGAGCAGTACTTC. Translation: CASSLSSADYEQYF.